These 2 T cell receptor beta chains were all obtained from the same sample, sequenced in a study of T cell responses to AZD1222 COVID-19 vaccine. Data came from immunoSEQ multiplex PCR; TCRdb stores just in-frame clones and leaves some out. The repertoire holds over 70,000 clones, roughly nine tenths seen once, with roughly 5% in the top ten. The sequencing here drew on peripheral blood, taken 28 days after the second AZD1222 dose. The receptor source for this set is an adult who received the AZD1222 COVID-19 vaccine.

Here the CDR3 DNA reads TGTGCCAGCAGCCACCGACGGGAGTGGAGCGCCTATTTTTCCTACGAGCAGTACGTC. The encoded protein is CASSHRREWSAYFSYEQYV. This chain links TRBV4-2 with TRBJ2-7; D perhaps matches TRBD2 (6 bases). This CDR3 is built from 19 residues. V lost 3 bases and J lost 1, with 25 bases in between. From germline, CDR1 is LGHNA and CDR2 YNFKEQ.

The chain combines TRBV4-1 with TRBJ1-5, with 9 positions matching TRBD1. CDR3 length: 20 residues. Germline assignment: CDR1 MGHRA and CDR2 YSYEKL. V was clipped by 0 bases and J by 2 bases; unmatched bases: 14. CDR3 loop: CASSQETGTGRFRGNQPQHF. In DNA form, the CDR3 reads TGCGCCAGCAGCCAAGAAACCGGGACAGGGAGATTTCGGGGCAATCAGCCCCAGCATTTT.